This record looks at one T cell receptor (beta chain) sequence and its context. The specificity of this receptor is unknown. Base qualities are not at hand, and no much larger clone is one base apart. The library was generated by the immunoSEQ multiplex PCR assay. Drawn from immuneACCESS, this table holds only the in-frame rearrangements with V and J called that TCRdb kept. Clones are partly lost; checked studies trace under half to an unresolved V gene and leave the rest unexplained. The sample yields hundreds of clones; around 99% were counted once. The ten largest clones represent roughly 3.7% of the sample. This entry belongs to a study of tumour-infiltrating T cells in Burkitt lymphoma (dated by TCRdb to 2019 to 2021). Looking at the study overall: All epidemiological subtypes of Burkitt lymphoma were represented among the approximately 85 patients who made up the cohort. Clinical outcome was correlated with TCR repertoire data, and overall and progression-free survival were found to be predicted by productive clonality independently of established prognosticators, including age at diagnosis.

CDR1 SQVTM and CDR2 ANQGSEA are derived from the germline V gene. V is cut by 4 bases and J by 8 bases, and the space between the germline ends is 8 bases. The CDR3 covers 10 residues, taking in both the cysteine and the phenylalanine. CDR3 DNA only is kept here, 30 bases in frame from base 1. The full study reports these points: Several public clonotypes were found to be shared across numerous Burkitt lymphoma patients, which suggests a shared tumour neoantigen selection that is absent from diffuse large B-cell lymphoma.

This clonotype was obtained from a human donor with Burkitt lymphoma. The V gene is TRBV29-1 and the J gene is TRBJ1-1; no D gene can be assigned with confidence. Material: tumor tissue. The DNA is TGCAGCGTTGGCAGCGTCGAAGCTTTCTTT. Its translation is CSVGSVEAFF.